The 9 T cell receptor beta chains below were found in one sample sequenced in a study of blood T cell repertoires in COVID-19. Profiled with immunoSEQ multiplex PCR; TCRdb holds only in-frame clones, not every one. The profile covers 55,000 to 65,000 clones, with 79% appearing a single time and 3.5% taken by the ten largest. The material sequenced was peripheral blood. The receptors were sampled from a man aged 55 to 70 with acute or convalescent COVID-19.

The genes are TRBV27 and TRBJ2-2, with D possibly being TRBD2 (6 bases). This CDR3 has 14 amino acids. Trimming took off 5 bases at V and 7 bases at J, with 14 bases between the two ends. CDR1 is MNHEY, CDR2 SMNVEV, per germline (reference sequence). CDR3 sequence reads: CASSPGDGGGELFF. The CDR3 coding sequence is TGTGCCAGCAGTCCGGGGGACGGCGGCGGGGAGCTGTTTTTT.

This chain uses TRBV12-3 or TRBV12-4 with TRBJ1-1, with D uncertain. The CDR3 runs 13 residues. V was trimmed by 7 bases and J by 4 bases, leaving 13 bases between them. CDR3 in DNA: TGTGCCAGCAAACGGGCCGCGGGCACTGAAGCTTTCTTT. Protein: CASKRAAGTEAFF.

The chain carries TRBV12-3 or TRBV12-4 and TRBJ1-1, with D hard to call. The CDR3 contains 11 residues. V lost 3 bases to trimming and J lost 4 bases, with 3 bases between them. The CDR3 DNA reads as TGTGCCAGCAGTTTGCGCACTGAAGCTTTCTTT. Residues: CASSLRTEAFF.

The J gene is TRBJ1-6, the V gene TRBV7-5; the D call of TRBD1 is as the table states it, not checked on the DNA. TRBV7-5 is a listed pseudogene. The CDR3 is 19 amino acids. The CDR3 loop reads CARSARPDRGRCYNSPLHF. CDR3 bases: TGTGCCAGAAGCGCGAGGCCGGACAGGGGTCGGTGCTATAATTCACCCCTCCACTTT.

This clone was seen a few times. The chain is built from TRBV7-6 and TRBJ1-1; no clear D. CDR3 length equals 16 residues. Per the germline V gene, CDR1 is SGHVS and CDR2 is FNYEAQ. V lost 6 bases and J 3 bases, leaving 20 bases between the germline ends. CDR3 protein: CASSLLGVAADTEAFF. DNA of the CDR3: TGTGCCAGCAGTCTTCTCGGGGTCGCGGCGGACACTGAAGCTTTCTTT.

The V and J genes are TRBV12-3 or TRBV12-4 and TRBJ2-1; D is perhaps TRBD2 (6 bases). The length of the CDR3 is 12 residues. Trimming shortened V by 1 base and J by 15 bases, and 13 bases separated the two germline ends. The CDR3 is CASSLGTGVMFF. In DNA form, the CDR3 reads TGTGCCAGCAGTTTAGGAACGGGAGTTATGTTCTTC.

As DNA, the CDR3 is TGCAGCGTTGAAGACAGGAGCACAGATACGCAGTATTTT. This translates into CSVEDRSTDTQYF. The chain employs TRBV29-1 and TRBJ2-3; no reliable D call. With 0 bases removed from V and 0 bases from J, the gap between germline ends came to 4 bases. Germline assignment: CDR1 SQVTM and CDR2 ANQGSEA. CDR3 length equals 13 residues.

This chain links TRBV4-3 with TRBJ2-7, with 7 bases matching TRBD2. Trimming removed 1 base from V and 3 bases from J; junction bases left unmatched: 18. The germline V gene has CDR1 LGHNA and CDR2 YSLEER. This CDR3 is built from 19 residues. The CDR3 nucleotides read TGCGCCAGCAGCCAAGGGTTTCGGACTAGAGAAGTCTCGGACTACGAGCAGTACTTC. It is translated as CASSQGFRTREVSDYEQYF.

In DNA form, the CDR3 reads TGTGCCAGCAGCCCCTACGGGACTTCCTACAATGAGCAGTTCTTC. Encoded protein: CASSPYGTSYNEQFF. The J gene is TRBJ2-1, the V gene TRBV3-1 (or the pseudogene TRBV3-2), with a tentative D call TRBD2 (6 bases). V gave up 4 bases and J gave up 1 base, with 11 bases separating them. This CDR3 comprises 15 residues. Germline V CDR1 and CDR2: LGHDT, YNNKEL (reference sequence).